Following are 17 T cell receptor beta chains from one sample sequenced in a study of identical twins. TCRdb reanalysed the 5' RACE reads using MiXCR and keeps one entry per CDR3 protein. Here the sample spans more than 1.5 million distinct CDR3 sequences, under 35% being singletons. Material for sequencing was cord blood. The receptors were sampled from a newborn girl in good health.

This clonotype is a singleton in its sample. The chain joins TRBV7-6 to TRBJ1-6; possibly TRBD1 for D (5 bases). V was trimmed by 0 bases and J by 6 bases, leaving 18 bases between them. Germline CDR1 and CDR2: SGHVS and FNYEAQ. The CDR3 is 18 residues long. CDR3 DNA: TGTGCCAGCAGCTTAGCGTTTAGGGCGCAGGGTCGTAATTCACCCCTCCACTTT. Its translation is CASSLAFRAQGRNSPLHF.

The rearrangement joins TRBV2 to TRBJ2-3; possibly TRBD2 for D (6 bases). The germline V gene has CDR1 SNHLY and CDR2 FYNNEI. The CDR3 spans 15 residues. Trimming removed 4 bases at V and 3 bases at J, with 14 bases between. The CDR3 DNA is TGTGCCAGCAGTGCCAGGGACTTGGTGACAGATACGCAGTATTTT. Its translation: CASSARDLVTDTQYF.

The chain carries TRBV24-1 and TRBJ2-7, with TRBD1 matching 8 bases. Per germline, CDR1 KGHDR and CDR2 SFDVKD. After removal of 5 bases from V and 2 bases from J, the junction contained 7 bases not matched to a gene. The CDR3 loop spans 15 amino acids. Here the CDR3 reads CATSVADREAYEQYF. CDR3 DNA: TGTGCCACCAGTGTCGCGGACAGGGAAGCCTACGAGCAGTACTTC.

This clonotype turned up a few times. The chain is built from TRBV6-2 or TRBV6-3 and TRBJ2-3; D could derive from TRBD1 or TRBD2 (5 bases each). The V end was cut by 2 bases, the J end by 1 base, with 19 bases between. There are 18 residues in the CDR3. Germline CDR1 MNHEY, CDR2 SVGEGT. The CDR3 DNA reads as TGTGCCAGCAGTTACCTCCGGGACGGGCCCTTACGCACAGATACGCAGTATTTT. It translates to CASSYLRDGPLRTDTQYF.

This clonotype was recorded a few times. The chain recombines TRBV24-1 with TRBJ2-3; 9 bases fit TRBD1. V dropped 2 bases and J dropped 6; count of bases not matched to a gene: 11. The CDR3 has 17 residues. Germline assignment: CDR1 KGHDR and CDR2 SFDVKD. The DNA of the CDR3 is TGTGCCACCAGTGATTCGACAGGGGGATGGCTAGGGGATACGCAGTATTTT. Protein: CATSDSTGGWLGDTQYF.

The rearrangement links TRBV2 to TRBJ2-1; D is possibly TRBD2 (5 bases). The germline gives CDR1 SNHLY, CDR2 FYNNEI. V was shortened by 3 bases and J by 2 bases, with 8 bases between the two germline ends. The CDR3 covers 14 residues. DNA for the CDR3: TGTGCCAGCAGTGAGGACTCACCCTACAATGAGCAGTTCTTC. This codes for CASSEDSPYNEQFF.

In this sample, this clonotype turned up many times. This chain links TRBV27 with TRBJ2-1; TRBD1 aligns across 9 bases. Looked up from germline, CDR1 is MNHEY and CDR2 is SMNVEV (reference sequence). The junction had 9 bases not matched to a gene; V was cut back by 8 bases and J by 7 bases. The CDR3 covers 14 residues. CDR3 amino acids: CASHSRQGVNEQFF. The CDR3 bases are TGTGCCAGCCACTCAAGACAGGGGGTAAATGAGCAGTTCTTC.

As DNA, the CDR3 is TGTGCCAGCAGCACCCCAGCGATAACGGACAGTTACACCTTC. Translating it yields CASSTPAITDSYTF. The chain carries TRBV7-6 and TRBJ1-2; D may be TRBD1 (6 bases). Germline lookup yields CDR1 SGHVS and CDR2 FNYEAQ. Trimming shortened V by 5 bases and J by 11 bases, and 21 bases separated the two germline ends. The CDR3 is 14 residues long.

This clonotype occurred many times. Written as DNA, the CDR3 is TGCAGCTCCAACTACCGGGGCCAAAGGGTCCTGAGGGATACGCAGTATTTT. It is translated as CSSNYRGQRVLRDTQYF. The rearrangement joins TRBV29-1 to TRBJ2-3; tentatively, D is TRBD1 or TRBD2 (5 bases each). V was shortened by 8 bases and J by 6 bases, with 30 bases between the two germline ends. The germline V gene has CDR1 SQVTM and CDR2 ANQGSEA. This CDR3 is built from 17 residues.

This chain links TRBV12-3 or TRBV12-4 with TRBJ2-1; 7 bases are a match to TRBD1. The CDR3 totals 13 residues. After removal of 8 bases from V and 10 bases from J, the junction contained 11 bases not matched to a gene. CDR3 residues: CASRKGADHEQFF. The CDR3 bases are TGTGCCAGCCGGAAGGGGGCAGACCACGAGCAGTTCTTC.

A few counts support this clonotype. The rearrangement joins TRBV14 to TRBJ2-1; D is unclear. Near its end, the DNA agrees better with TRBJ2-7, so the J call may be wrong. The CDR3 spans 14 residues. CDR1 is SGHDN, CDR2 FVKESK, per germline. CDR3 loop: CASSQDRPYNEQYF. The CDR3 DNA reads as TGTGCCAGCAGCCAAGACAGGCCCTACAATGAGCAGTACTTC.

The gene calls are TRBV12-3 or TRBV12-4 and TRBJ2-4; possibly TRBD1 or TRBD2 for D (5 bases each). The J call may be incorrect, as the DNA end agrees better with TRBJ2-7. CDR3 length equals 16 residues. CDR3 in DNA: TGTGCCAGCAGTCCCAAGGGACGGGCCCCATTCTACGAGCAGTACTTC. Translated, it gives CASSPKGRAPFYEQYF.

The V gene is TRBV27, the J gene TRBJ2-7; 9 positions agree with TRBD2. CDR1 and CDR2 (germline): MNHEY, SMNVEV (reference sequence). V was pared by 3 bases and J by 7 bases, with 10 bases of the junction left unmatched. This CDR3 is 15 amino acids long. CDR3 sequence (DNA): TGTGCCAGCAGTTTGATAGCGGGAGTGGTTGATGAGCAGTACTTC. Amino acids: CASSLIAGVVDEQYF.

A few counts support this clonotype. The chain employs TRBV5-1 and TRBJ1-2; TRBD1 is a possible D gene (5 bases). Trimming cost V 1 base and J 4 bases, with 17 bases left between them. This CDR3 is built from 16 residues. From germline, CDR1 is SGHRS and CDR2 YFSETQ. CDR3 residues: CASSLTPRGQFYGYTF. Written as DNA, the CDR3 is TGCGCCAGCAGCTTGACCCCCCGGGGCCAGTTCTATGGCTACACCTTC.

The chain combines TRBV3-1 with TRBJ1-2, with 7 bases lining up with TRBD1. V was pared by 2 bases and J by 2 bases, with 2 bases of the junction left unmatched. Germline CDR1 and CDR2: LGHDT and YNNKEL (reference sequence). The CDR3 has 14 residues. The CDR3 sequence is CASSQLTGNYGYTF. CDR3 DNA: TGTGCCAGCAGCCAATTGACAGGGAACTATGGCTACACCTTC.

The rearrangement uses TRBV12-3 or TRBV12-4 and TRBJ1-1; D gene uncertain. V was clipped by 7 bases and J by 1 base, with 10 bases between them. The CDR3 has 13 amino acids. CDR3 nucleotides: TGTGCCAGCACCCCGGCGGGGAACACTGAAGCTTTCTTT. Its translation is CASTPAGNTEAFF.

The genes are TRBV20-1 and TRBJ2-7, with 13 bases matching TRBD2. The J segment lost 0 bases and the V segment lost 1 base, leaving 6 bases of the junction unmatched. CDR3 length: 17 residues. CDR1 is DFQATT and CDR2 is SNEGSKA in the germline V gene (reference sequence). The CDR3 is CSARGLTSGGSSYEQYF. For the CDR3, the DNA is TGCAGTGCTAGAGGGCTGACTAGCGGGGGGAGCTCCTACGAGCAGTACTTC.